This T cell receptor (beta chain) was sequenced during a study of T cells in Graves' hyperthyroidism and ophthalmopathy. Germline V CDR1 and CDR2: WSHSY, SAAADI. V was pared by 0 bases and J by 8 bases, with 7 bases of the junction left unmatched. The CDR3 runs 15 residues. Criteria for exclusion of patients were uncontrolled infection, other autoimmune disease, pregnancy or lactation. The CDR3 regions of TCR beta were amplified from RNA transcripts. The HTBI set primed first-round TCR CDR3 RT-PCR. TCRdb re-called the multiplex PCR reads with MiXCR, one entry per CDR3 protein. Here the sample spans a few hundred thousand distinct CDR3 sequences, 35% to 55% being singletons. This clonotype has a handful of counts. Its antigen is undetermined. Study observations and caveats: Most expanded thyroid clonotypes above 0.001 also appeared in blood. Ophthalmopathy and stable hyperthyroidism were separated by a 13 V-J model.

The gene calls are TRBV10-2 and TRBJ1-2; the match to TRBD1 covers 9 bases. This TCR was recovered from an adult woman with Graves' disease, either hyperthyroidism or ophthalmopathy (not recorded which). The sample was peripheral blood or thyroid tissue (not recorded which). The CDR3 reads CASSESWDRALGYTF. The CDR3 DNA reads TGCGCCAGCAGTGAGTCTTGGGACAGGGCCCTGGGCTACACCTTC.